This T cell receptor (beta chain) was recovered during a study of shared clonotypes between healthy human individuals. On this clone itself: Other nucleotide sequences in the sample specify the same CDR3.

CDR3 length equals 15 residues. Trimming cost V 4 bases and J 0 bases, with 11 bases left between them. The germline CDR1 and CDR2 sequences are SGHRS and YFSETQ. Repertoires were generated with immunoSEQ multiplex PCR, while TCRdb's copy carries only in-frame clones and drops some. Of some 2,400,000 clones in the sample, around 95% are singletons; the top ten hold around 0.13%. This sequence joins TRBV5-1 and TRBJ2-1; possible D gene TRBD2, 5 bases. The sequenced sample consisted of naive CD4+ T cells sorted from blood. Subset here: CD45RA+ positively selected. The sequence was collected from a man aged 18 to 30 in good health. The CDR3 sequence is CASSLIAGSYNEQFF. DNA of the CDR3: TGCGCCAGCAGCCTTATTGCGGGCTCCTACAATGAGCAGTTCTTC.